This TCR beta chain was recovered during a study of early T cells in non-severe SARS-CoV-2 infection. The wider study: Sequencing used unsorted whole-blood bulk RNA, so chains lack pairing. Study-level results: Private and CD4 specificities were missed by VDJdb matching, skewed to anti-spike CD8.

In its sample, this clonotype was seen a few times. Its target is not known. V trimming: 6 bases; J trimming: 1 base; junction bases outside the gene matches: 6. Germline assignment: CDR1 SGHVS and CDR2 FQNEAQ. The CDR3 runs to 16 residues. As part of library construction, unique molecular identifiers were attached to individual cDNA molecules. A single record per CDR3 protein comes from TCRdb applying MiXCR to the 5' RACE reads. Of tens of thousands of distinct CDR3 sequences listed, 9% to 15% are singletons. V is TRBV7-8 and J is TRBJ2-2; 9 bases map to TRBD1. The sample was whole blood. This TCR was sampled from an adult who was a healthcare worker with PCR-confirmed SARS-CoV-2 infection or an uninfected control (not recorded which). CDR3 protein: CASRGGQGENTGELFF. In DNA, the CDR3 is TGTGCCAGCAGGGGGGGACAGGGAGAGAACACCGGGGAGCTGTTTTTT. Full variable domain (outside the CDR3, taken from reference TRBV7-8 and TRBJ2-2): GAGVSQSPRYKVAKRGQDVALRCDPISGHVSLFWYQQALGQGPEFLTYFQNEAQLDKSGLPSDRFFAERPEGSVSTLKIQRTQQEDSAVYLCASRGGQGENTGELFFGEGSRLTVL.